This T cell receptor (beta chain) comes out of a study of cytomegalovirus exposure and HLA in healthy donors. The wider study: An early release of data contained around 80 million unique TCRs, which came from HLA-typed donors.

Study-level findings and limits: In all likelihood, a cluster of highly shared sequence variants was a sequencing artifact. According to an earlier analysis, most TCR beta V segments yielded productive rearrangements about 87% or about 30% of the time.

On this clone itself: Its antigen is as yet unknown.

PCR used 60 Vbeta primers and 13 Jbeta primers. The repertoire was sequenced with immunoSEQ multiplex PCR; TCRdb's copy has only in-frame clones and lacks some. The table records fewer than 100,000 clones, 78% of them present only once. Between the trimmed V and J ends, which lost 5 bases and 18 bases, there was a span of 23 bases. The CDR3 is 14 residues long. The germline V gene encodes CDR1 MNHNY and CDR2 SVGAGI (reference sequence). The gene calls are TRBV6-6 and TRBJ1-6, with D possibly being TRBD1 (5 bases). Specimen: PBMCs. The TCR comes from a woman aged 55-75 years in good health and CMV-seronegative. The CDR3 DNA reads TGTGCCAGCAGTACCCGCTCAGTCCCAGAAGGGGACCACTTT. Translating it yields CASSTRSVPEGDHF.